What follows are 18 T cell receptor beta chains derived from one specimen sequenced in a study of blood T cell repertoires in COVID-19. Produced via immunoSEQ multiplex PCR; TCRdb's table is partial and in-frame only. The data hold 65,000 to 85,000 clones, with approximately 90% observed a single time. Specimen: peripheral blood. The receptors originated from a human donor in a cohort sampled during active COVID-19.

The chain couples TRBV9 to TRBJ2-5; TRBD1 matches at 10 bases. From germline, CDR1 is SGDLS and CDR2 YYNGEE. J lost 1 base, V lost 0 bases, and 0 bases had no gene match. This CDR3 is 15 amino acids long. The CDR3 spells CASSVGDRGQETQYF. The CDR3 nucleotides are TGTGCCAGCAGCGTAGGGGACAGGGGCCAAGAGACCCAGTACTTC.

V usage is TRBV18 and J usage is TRBJ2-7; D may be TRBD2 (5 bases). CDR1 is KGHSH and CDR2 is LQKENI in the germline V gene. With 0 bases removed from V and 0 bases from J, the gap between germline ends came to 9 bases. The CDR3 is 15 residues long. The CDR3: CASSPPTGDSYEQYF. DNA for the CDR3: TGTGCCAGCTCACCACCGACCGGGGACTCCTACGAGCAGTACTTC.

The chain carries TRBV3-1 (or the pseudogene TRBV3-2) and TRBJ2-7; 7 bases agree with TRBD2. There are 13 residues in the CDR3. CDR1 is LGHDT and CDR2 is YNNKEL in the germline V gene (reference sequence). With 4 bases clipped from V and 6 bases from J, the junction kept 6 bases outside the gene matches. The CDR3 DNA sequence: TGTGCCAGCAGCCTGTCCGGGGGGATCGAGCAGTACTTC. Translating it yields CASSLSGGIEQYF.

The rearrangement uses TRBV6-6 and TRBJ2-7; TRBD2 is a possible D gene (5 bases). Trimming removed 2 bases from V and 4 bases from J, with 15 bases in between. This CDR3 is 15 amino acids long. Per the germline V gene, CDR1 is MNHNY and CDR2 is SVGAGI (reference sequence). This CDR3 is CASSYRGKEVYEQYF. CDR3 bases: TGTGCCAGCAGTTACCGGGGTAAAGAGGTGTACGAGCAGTACTTC.

The gene calls are TRBV27 and TRBJ2-7, with D perhaps TRBD1 (5 bases). This CDR3 has 15 residues. V gave up 1 base and J gave up 2 bases, with 12 bases separating them. Germline V CDR1 and CDR2: MNHEY, SMNVEV (reference sequence). The CDR3 loop is CASSLFVQGPYEQYF. CDR3 in DNA: TGTGCCAGCAGTTTATTCGTCCAGGGCCCCTACGAGCAGTACTTC.

The CDR3 DNA follows: TGTGCCAGCAGTTCCAGGGCGAATTCACCCCTCCACTTT. Its translation: CASSSRANSPLHF. This sequence joins TRBV2 and TRBJ1-6; TRBD1 might be the D (5 bases). This CDR3 region has 13 residues. Looked up from germline, CDR1 is SNHLY and CDR2 is FYNNEI. The V gene lost 5 bases and the J gene lost 7 bases, with 9 bases spanning the gap.

This CDR3 reads CASSQSGGSYEQYF. DNA of the CDR3: TGCGCCAGCAGCCAGAGCGGGGGTTCCTACGAGCAGTACTTC. The chain links TRBV4-3 to TRBJ2-7; TRBD2 agrees at 8 bases. The CDR3 sequence is 14 residues long. The V gene's germline CDR1 is LGHNA and CDR2 YSLEER. Germline trimming cut 3 bases from V and 1 base from J; bases unmatched to any gene: 2.

This clone occurred once. The genes are TRBV6-5 and TRBJ2-1, with D maybe TRBD2 (5 bases). This CDR3 is built from 15 residues. Germline V lookup: CDR1 MNHEY, CDR2 SVGAGI. V was pared by 0 bases and J by 0 bases, with 6 bases between. The CDR3 DNA reads as TGTGCCAGCAGTTACTCGGGGAGCTCCTACAATGAGCAGTTCTTC. Its protein product is CASSYSGSSYNEQFF.

This clone turned up a few times. The CDR3 DNA reads as TGTGCCAGCTCACCGGGAGCAGATCAGCCCCAGCATTTT. Residues: CASSPGADQPQHF. The chain joins TRBV18 to TRBJ1-5; D is ambiguous. The germline V gene has CDR1 KGHSH and CDR2 LQKENI. The CDR3 length is 13 residues. Trimming pared 3 bases from V and 5 bases from J, leaving 8 bases between.

The chain recombines TRBV18 with TRBJ2-7; 10 bases line up with TRBD1. The CDR3 runs 14 residues. With 4 bases clipped from V and 6 bases from J, the junction kept 6 bases outside the gene matches. Germline CDR1 KGHSH, CDR2 LQKENI. CDR3 amino acids: CASSLSTGGLEQYF. CDR3 nucleotide sequence: TGTGCCAGCTCACTATCGACAGGGGGCCTCGAGCAGTACTTC. Based on the CDR3 plus reference TRBV18 and TRBJ2-7, the full variable domain is NAGVMQNPRHLVRRRGQEARLRCSPMKGHSHVYWYRQLPEEGLKFMVYLQKENIIDESGMPKERFSAEFPKEGPSILRIQQVVRGDSAAYFCASSLSTGGLEQYFGPGTRLTVT.

V gene TRBV7-2 combines with J gene TRBJ2-1; weak D call: TRBD1 (6 bases). Deletions cut 1 base from V and 8 bases from J, with 12 bases between. In germline, CDR1 is SGHTA, CDR2 FQGNSA. The CDR3 extends over 14 amino acids. The CDR3 DNA follows: TGTGCCAGCAGCTTAGGGGCCAGGGGCTATGAGCAGTTCTTC. Protein sequence: CASSLGARGYEQFF. Drawing the rest from reference TRBV7-2 and TRBJ2-1, the complete variable domain is GAGVSQSPSNKVTEKGKDVELRCDPISGHTALYWYRQSLGQGLEFLIYFQGNSAPDKSGLPSDRFSAERTGGSVSTLTIQRTQQEDSAVYLCASSLGARGYEQFFGPGTRLTVL.

This clone was observed a single time. This sequence joins TRBV5-1 and TRBJ2-5; tentative D call: TRBD1 (5 bases). Between the trimmed V and J ends, which lost 4 bases and 2 bases, there was a span of 15 bases. Per germline, CDR1 SGHRS and CDR2 YFSETQ. This CDR3 region has 15 residues. Here the CDR3 reads CASSPGQGGQETQYF. The CDR3 nucleotides are TGCGCCAGCAGCCCAGGGCAGGGTGGACAAGAGACCCAGTACTTC.

The CDR3 DNA is TGTGCCTGGAGTGCCGGCGGGGGAACTAATGAAAAACTGTTTTTT. This encodes CAWSAGGGTNEKLFF. This chain joins TRBV30 and TRBJ1-4; D may be TRBD1 (5 bases). V gave up 1 base and J gave up 1 base, with 10 bases separating them. Germline-derived CDR1 and CDR2 are GTSNPN and SVGIG (reference sequence). This CDR3 spans 15 amino acids.

V usage is TRBV7-2 and J usage is TRBJ2-7; D call uncertain. The CDR3 covers 12 residues. Germline CDR1 and CDR2: SGHTA and FQGNSA. Trimming took off 1 base at V and 5 bases at J, with 6 bases between the two ends. The CDR3 nucleotides read TGTGCCAGCAGCTTAGGAGTGAACGAGCAGTACTTC. As protein: CASSLGVNEQYF.

This clone was observed a single time. The genes are TRBV25-1 and TRBJ2-6; D may be TRBD2 (5 bases). The CDR3 is 14 residues long. V was clipped by 8 bases and J by 4 bases, with 12 bases between them. In germline, CDR1 is MGHDK, CDR2 SYGVNS. The CDR3 is CASQRDIGANVLTF. DNA for the CDR3: TGTGCCAGCCAACGGGATATAGGGGCCAACGTCCTGACTTTC.

V is TRBV11-1 and J is TRBJ2-5; 8 bases fit TRBD2. Looked up from germline, CDR1 is SGHAT and CDR2 is FQDESV (reference sequence). The CDR3 contains 16 residues. V shed 2 bases, J shed 9 bases, and the junction held 14 bases outside the gene matches. The CDR3 sequence is CASSLKDGGAVRAQYF. The CDR3 coding sequence is TGTGCCAGCAGCTTAAAAGACGGGGGGGCTGTTCGGGCCCAGTACTTC.

The DNA of the CDR3 is TGTGCCAGCCGATTCACCGGGACAGGGGGACACACCATATATTTT. As protein: CASRFTGTGGHTIYF. J is TRBJ1-3 and V is TRBV27; 11 positions match TRBD1. This CDR3 spans 15 amino acids. Germline lookup yields CDR1 MNHEY and CDR2 SMNVEV (reference sequence). The junction had 11 bases not matched to a gene; V was cut back by 8 bases and J by 8 bases.

Of note for this clone: A read error may account for a junction end that differs from germline. J is TRBJ2-1 and V is TRBV5-4; 10 bases fit TRBD1. Germline V gene lookup returns CDR1 SGHNT and CDR2 YYREEE (reference sequence). CDR3 length: 16 residues. CDR3 sequence reads: CASRLGRDRGTNEQFF. In DNA form, the CDR3 reads TGTGCCAGCAGATTGGGCCGGGACAGGGGTACGAATGAGCAGTTCTTC.